The entry below gives a single TCR beta chain sequence along with its context. Previously, flow cytometry had revealed CD8+CD57+ cell expansion in the patients chosen for sequencing. Blood came from patients not yet given any therapy. This sample is drawn from a study of CD8+CD57+ T cells in acquired aplastic anemia. In the study overall: Sorted cells (CD4+ and CD8+) yielded DNA amounts that averaged approximately 2.9 ug.

Genomic DNA acted as the template from which TCR beta VDJ combination and CDR3 sequence profiling were carried out. MiXCR, run by TCRdb on the reads, gives a single entry per CDR3 protein. Counted here are 450,000 to 550,000 distinct CDR3 sequences, approximately 32% occurring once; the ten biggest clones make up 0.82%. V dropped 3 bases and J dropped 4; count of bases not matched to a gene: 4. CDR3 length equals 16 residues. The germline V gene has CDR1 LNHDA and CDR2 SQIVND (reference sequence). The sample was sorted CD4+, CD8+, or CD8+CD57+ T cells (not recorded which) from PBMCs. The TCR originated in a human donor with aplastic anemia. This sequence joins TRBV19 and TRBJ2-5; 14 bases are shared with TRBD2. CDR3 protein: CASSMTSGGALETQYF. DNA of the CDR3: TGTGCCAGTAGTATGACTAGCGGGGGGGCGTTAGAGACCCAGTACTTC.